This TCR beta chain was obtained from a study of T-cell memory formation after mild COVID-19. This clonotype was observed many times. Using its own MiXCR run on the 5' RACE reads, TCRdb lists one record per CDR3 protein. The sample shows around 200,000 distinct CDR3 sequences, 15% to 20% of them seen only once. The germline V gene has CDR1 LGHNT and CDR2 FRNRAP. The CDR3 consists of 18 residues. V lost 2 bases, J lost 6 bases, and 23 bases lay in between. Sequenced sample: PBMCs or a T cell subset sorted from them (not recorded which). This sequence joins TRBV12-5 and TRBJ2-4; D may be TRBD2 (6 bases). The sequence came from an adult woman who had mild COVID-19 (a few samples of this study predate the infection). Cell type and time point are not known. The CDR3 is CASGLIPNGPGAGNIQYF. The CDR3 region has the DNA TGTGCTAGTGGTTTGATCCCAAACGGGCCGGGAGCCGGAAACATTCAGTACTTC.